The TCR beta chain under discussion was sequenced for a study of blood T cell repertoires in COVID-19. Study-wide context: Acute and convalescent COVID-19 specimens originated in the United States, Italy and Spain.

The data were produced by immunoSEQ multiplex PCR, yet TCRdb's version contains in-frame clones alone and is incomplete. The data hold 250,000 to 350,000 clones, with more than 75% observed a single time. The CDR3 is 15 amino acids. The germline V and J ends were trimmed by 4 bases and 4 bases, with 16 bases remaining between them. Germline CDR1 MNHNY, CDR2 SVGAGI (reference sequence). This clonotype originated in a woman between 50 and 59 years old with acute or convalescent COVID-19. Material: peripheral blood. The chain employs TRBV6-6 and TRBJ1-1; tentative D call: TRBD1 (5 bases). CDR3 loop: CASSSPRVGGTEAFF. CDR3 sequence (DNA): TGTGCCAGCAGTTCCCCGAGGGTGGGGGGCACTGAAGCTTTCTTT.